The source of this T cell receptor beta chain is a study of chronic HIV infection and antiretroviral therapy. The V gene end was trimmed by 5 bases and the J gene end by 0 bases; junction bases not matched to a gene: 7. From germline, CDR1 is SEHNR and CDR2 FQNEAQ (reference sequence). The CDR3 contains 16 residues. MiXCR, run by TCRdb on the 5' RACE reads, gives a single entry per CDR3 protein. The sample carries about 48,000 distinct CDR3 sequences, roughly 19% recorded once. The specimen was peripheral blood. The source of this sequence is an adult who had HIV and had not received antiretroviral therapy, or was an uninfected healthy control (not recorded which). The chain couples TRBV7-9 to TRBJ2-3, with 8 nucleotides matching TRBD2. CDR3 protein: CASSLYSSGSTDTQYF. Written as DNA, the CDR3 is TGTGCCAGCAGCCTTTATTCTAGCGGGAGCACAGATACGCAGTATTTT.